The 25 T cell receptor beta chains given below trace back to one sample, sequenced in a study of cytomegalovirus exposure and HLA in healthy donors. The PCR was carried out with 60 Vbeta primers and 13 Jbeta primers. This table comes from immunoSEQ multiplex PCR, and its TCRdb copy is limited to in-frame clones, with some not included. The table includes 200,000 to 250,000 clones, around four fifths detected once. Material: PBMCs. These receptors were collected from a woman in her 40s in good health and CMV-seronegative.

This clone was recorded once. This chain uses TRBV27 with TRBJ2-1; TRBD2 matches 14 bases. The junction had 5 bases not matched to a gene; V was cut back by 3 bases and J by 10 bases. CDR1 and CDR2 from the germline V gene are MNHEY and SMNVEV (reference sequence). The CDR3 spans 15 residues. The DNA of the CDR3 is TGTGCCAGCAGTTTGACTAGCGGGGGGGCGGAGGAGCAGTTCTTC. Amino acids: CASSLTSGGAEEQFF.

The CDR3 DNA reads as TGTGCCACCAGCAGATTTCCCCGAACCGGGACAGGGGGCATAGATACGCAGTATTTT. Its protein product is CATSRFPRTGTGGIDTQYF. The chain has TRBV15 and TRBJ2-3; 12 bases are a match to TRBD1. The CDR3 has 19 residues. V shed 2 bases and J 5 bases; nucleotides not matched to a gene: 14. Per the germline V gene, CDR1 is LNHNV and CDR2 is YYDKDF (reference sequence).

The chain carries TRBV4-3 and TRBJ2-1; TRBD2 matches at 10 bases. This CDR3 is 17 amino acids long. V lost 3 bases, J lost 2 bases, and 7 bases stayed unmatched. The germline V gene has CDR1 LGHNA and CDR2 YSLEER. In nucleotides, the CDR3 is TGCGCCAGCAGCCAGGCCCGCCTAGCGGGGGCCTACAATGAGCAGTTCTTC. Translating gives CASSQARLAGAYNEQFF.

There are a few counts of this clone. This sequence joins TRBV30 and TRBJ1-1, with D maybe TRBD1 (6 bases). CDR3 length: 17 amino acids. CDR1 is GTSNPN, CDR2 SVGIG, per germline (reference sequence). Trimming stripped 4 bases from V and 2 bases from J, with 23 bases between. The CDR3 is CAWTIGVLRGLNTEAFF. CDR3 coding DNA: TGTGCCTGGACAATAGGAGTACTCAGGGGTTTAAACACTGAAGCTTTCTTT.

This chain uses TRBV19 with TRBJ2-3; 8 nucleotides align to TRBD1. V shed 6 bases, J shed 3 bases, and the junction held 11 bases outside the gene matches. Germline V gene data show CDR1 as LNHDA and CDR2 as SQIVND (reference sequence). The CDR3 spans 16 residues. This CDR3 is CASSNSDRARTDTQYF. Written as DNA, the CDR3 is TGTGCCAGTAGCAATTCGGACAGGGCTCGGACAGATACGCAGTATTTT. Complete variable domain (other parts from reference TRBV19 and TRBJ2-3): DGGITQSPKYLFRKEGQNVTLSCEQNLNHDAMYWYRQDPGQGLRLIYYSQIVNDFQKGDIAEGYSVSREKKESFPLTVTSAQKNPTAFYLCASSNSDRARTDTQYFGPGTRLTVL.

V and J are TRBV18 and TRBJ2-7; 9 positions match TRBD1. The CDR3 is 15 amino acids. Germline V CDR1 and CDR2: KGHSH, LQKENI. The V gene end was trimmed by 6 bases and the J gene end by 3 bases; junction bases not matched to a gene: 9. The CDR3 bases are TGTGCCAGCTCGCCGGCCGGACAGGGGATCTACGAGCAGTACTTC. Its translation: CASSPAGQGIYEQYF.

The chain carries TRBV9 and TRBJ1-3; no reliable D call. This CDR3 has 15 residues. Per the germline V gene, CDR1 is SGDLS and CDR2 is YYNGEE. Trimming removed 0 bases from V and 0 bases from J, with 7 bases in between. As DNA, the CDR3 is TGTGCCAGCAGCGTAGCGGGAGTCTCTGGAAACACCATATATTTT. Its translation: CASSVAGVSGNTIYF.

The chain carries TRBV5-1 and TRBJ1-2; perhaps TRBD1 as D (5 bases). This CDR3 is 16 amino acids long. The ends were cut back, 4 bases at V and 7 bases at J, with 23 bases in the middle. Germline V gene lookup returns CDR1 SGHRS and CDR2 YFSETQ. CDR3 residues: CASSPGTGVRTGGYTF. CDR3 sequence (DNA): TGCGCCAGCAGCCCCGGGACTGGGGTAAGAACTGGTGGCTACACCTTC.

This chain connects TRBV5-4 to TRBJ1-4; D not resolved. Germline CDR1 SGHNT, CDR2 YYREEE (reference sequence). This CDR3 has 15 amino acids. V gave up 2 bases and J gave up 3 bases, with 11 bases separating them. CDR3 coding DNA: TGTGCCAGCAGCTTTCGCGGGTTAGCTAATGAAAAACTGTTTTTT. Translating it yields CASSFRGLANEKLFF.

The rearrangement uses TRBV13 and TRBJ2-7; 7 positions agree with TRBD1. CDR1 and CDR2 from the germline V gene are PRHDT and FYEKMQ (reference sequence). V lost 5 bases to trimming and J lost 2 bases; unmatched junction nucleotides: 6. The CDR3 is 14 amino acids. The CDR3 DNA reads TGTGCCAGCAGCCCCGTGGACAGGCCCTACGAGCAGTACTTC. It is translated as CASSPVDRPYEQYF.

The chain joins TRBV7-8 to TRBJ1-1; the D gene is possibly TRBD1 (5 bases). Trimming took 5 bases from V and 9 from J, leaving 13 bases between them. CDR3 length: 12 residues. Germline CDR1 reads SGHVS; CDR2 reads FQNEAQ. The CDR3 loop is CASSNRLGQAFF. The CDR3 bases are TGTGCCAGCAGCAACCGCTTGGGGCAAGCTTTCTTT.

The chain is built from TRBV7-2 and TRBJ1-5; TRBD1 might be the D (6 bases). V was shortened by 6 bases and J by 9 bases, with 21 bases between the two germline ends. CDR3 length equals 15 residues. Per germline, CDR1 SGHTA and CDR2 FQGNSA. CDR3 loop: CASRLDSNPSRPQHF. Here the CDR3 DNA reads TGTGCCAGCAGATTGGACAGCAACCCGTCACGGCCCCAGCATTTT.

The chain recombines TRBV2 with TRBJ2-3; 9 bases match TRBD2. The CDR3 sequence is 15 residues long. Per the germline V gene, CDR1 is SNHLY and CDR2 is FYNNEI. The junction had 5 bases not matched to a gene; V was cut back by 4 bases and J by 3 bases. The CDR3 is CASSVLSGGTDTQYF. For the CDR3, the DNA is TGTGCCAGCAGTGTCTTGAGCGGGGGGACAGATACGCAGTATTTT.

V and J are TRBV6-1 and TRBJ2-7; TRBD2 aligns across 9 bases. The CDR3 has 15 amino acids. V shed 1 base, J shed 0 bases, and the junction held 1 base outside the gene matches. CDR1 is MNHNS, CDR2 SASEGT, per germline. CDR3 sequence reads: CASSEVAGASYEQYF. CDR3 nucleotides: TGTGCCAGCAGTGAAGTAGCGGGGGCCTCCTACGAGCAGTACTTC.

This rearrangement joins TRBV2 to TRBJ2-7; D uncertain. Per the germline V gene, CDR1 is SNHLY and CDR2 is FYNNEI. The CDR3 sequence is 12 residues long. Trimming took off 3 bases at V and 4 bases at J, with 7 bases between the two ends. The CDR3 DNA sequence: TGTGCCAGCAGTGATACCGCGTACGAGCAGTACTTC. It yields the protein CASSDTAYEQYF.

The chain recombines TRBV27 with TRBJ2-5; weak D call: TRBD2 (5 bases). CDR1 and CDR2 (germline): MNHEY, SMNVEV (reference sequence). V was clipped by 0 bases and J by 2 bases, with 13 bases between them. The CDR3 sequence is 16 residues long. The CDR3 region has the DNA TGTGCCAGCAGTTTATCGTCGGGGAGAAGACAAGAGACCCAGTACTTC. Translated, it gives CASSLSSGRRQETQYF.

In this sample, this clone turned up once. Germline is not matched at one junction end, which may reflect a read error. V usage is TRBV29-1 and J usage is TRBJ2-7; a weak D match, TRBD1 (6 bases). There are 13 residues in the CDR3. Germline assignment: CDR1 SQVTM and CDR2 ANQGSEA. The CDR3 DNA follows: TGCAGCGCCACTACATCAATCGGGACATGGGTTATTTTC. It specifies CSATTSIGTWVIF.

The V gene is TRBV20-1, the J gene TRBJ1-1; D may be TRBD1 (5 bases). Deletions cut 1 base from V and 7 bases from J, with 7 bases between. CDR3 length: 11 residues. Germline V CDR1 and CDR2: DFQATT, SNEGSKA (reference sequence). CDR3 DNA: TGCAGTGCTAGAGTGGGACTTGAAGCTTTCTTT. Protein product: CSARVGLEAFF.

The rearrangement uses TRBV9 and TRBJ1-6; 10 nucleotides align to TRBD1. Germline V lookup: CDR1 SGDLS, CDR2 YYNGEE. The CDR3 spans 15 residues. With 4 bases clipped from V and 10 bases from J, the junction kept 8 bases outside the gene matches. This CDR3 is CASSPKRGQGSPLHF. The CDR3 DNA reads as TGTGCCAGCAGCCCAAAGCGGGGACAGGGGTCACCCCTCCACTTT.

A word on this clone: Other DNA sequences from this sample encode an identical CDR3 as well. CDR3 residues: CASSLQGMNTEAFF. The CDR3 coding sequence is TGCGCCAGCAGCTTACAGGGGATGAACACTGAAGCTTTCTTT. V is TRBV5-1 and J is TRBJ1-1; 7 nucleotides match TRBD1. With 2 bases clipped from V and 0 bases from J, the junction kept 1 base outside the gene matches. Germline-derived CDR1 and CDR2 are SGHRS and YFSETQ. The CDR3 is 14 residues long.

As DNA, the CDR3 is TGTGCCATCGGACAGAAAAGCTCCTACAATGAGCAGTTCTTC. Translated, it gives CAIGQKSSYNEQFF. The genes are TRBV10-3 and TRBJ2-1, with D tentatively TRBD1 (6 bases). V lost 8 bases and J lost 0, with 11 bases in between. CDR1 is ENHRY, CDR2 SYGVKD, per germline. The CDR3 contains 14 residues.

The chain recombines TRBV15 with TRBJ1-4; D unclear. CDR1 LNHNV and CDR2 YYDKDF come from the germline V gene (reference sequence). The CDR3 sequence is 17 residues long. V lost 0 bases and J lost 8, with 19 bases in between. CDR3: CATSRDPGRGRGEKLFF. The CDR3 DNA reads TGTGCCACCAGCAGAGACCCCGGGCGGGGAAGAGGGGAAAAACTGTTTTTT.

This clone has at least ten counts. CDR3 in DNA: TGTGCCAGCAGCCCCGGGAGGTCCAAAAACACCATATATTTT. Its translation: CASSPGRSKNTIYF. The V call is TRBV9, the J call TRBJ1-3; D is unclear. CDR1 is SGDLS and CDR2 is YYNGEE in the germline V gene. CDR3 length equals 14 residues. V dropped 4 bases and J dropped 6 bases, with 14 bases sitting between them. The whole variable domain, remainder taken from reference TRBV9 and TRBJ1-3, is DSGVTQTPKHLITATGQRVTLRCSPRSGDLSVYWYQQSLDQGLQFLIQYYNGEERAKGNILERFSAQQFPDLHSELNLSSLELGDSALYFCASSPGRSKNTIYFGEGSWLTVV.

This rearrangement joins TRBV6-1 to TRBJ2-5; no clear D gene. The J call may be mistaken, given a closer DNA end match to TRBJ2-7. Germline loops: CDR1 MNHNS, CDR2 SASEGT. The CDR3 extends over 15 amino acids. Written as DNA, the CDR3 is TGTGCCAGCAGTGAATGGGTGGCGGACTCCTACGAGCAGTACTTC. It yields the protein CASSEWVADSYEQYF.

This chain links TRBV2 with TRBJ1-2, with TRBD1 matching over 7 bases. V trimming: 9 bases; J trimming: 0 bases; junction bases outside the gene matches: 4. Germline assignment: CDR1 SNHLY and CDR2 FYNNEI. CDR3 length: 13 amino acids. CDR3 amino acids: CASTGTANYGYTF. The CDR3, as DNA: TGTGCCAGTACAGGGACAGCTAACTATGGCTACACCTTC. Filled out from reference TRBV2 and TRBJ1-2, the complete variable domain reads EPEVTQTPSHQVTQMGQEVILRCVPISNHLYFYWYRQILGQKVEFLVSFYNNEISEKSEIFDDQFSVERPDGSNFTLKIRSTKLEDSAMYFCASTGTANYGYTFGSGTRLTVV.